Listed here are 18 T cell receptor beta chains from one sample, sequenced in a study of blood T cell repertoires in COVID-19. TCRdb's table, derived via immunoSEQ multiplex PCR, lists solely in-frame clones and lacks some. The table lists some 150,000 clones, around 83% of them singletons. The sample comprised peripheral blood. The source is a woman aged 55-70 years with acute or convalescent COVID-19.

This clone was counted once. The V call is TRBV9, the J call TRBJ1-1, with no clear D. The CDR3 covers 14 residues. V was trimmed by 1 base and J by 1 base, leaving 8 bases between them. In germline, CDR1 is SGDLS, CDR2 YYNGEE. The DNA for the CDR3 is TGTGCCAGCAGCGTAACTCCGGGGAACACTGAAGCTTTCTTT. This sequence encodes CASSVTPGNTEAFF.

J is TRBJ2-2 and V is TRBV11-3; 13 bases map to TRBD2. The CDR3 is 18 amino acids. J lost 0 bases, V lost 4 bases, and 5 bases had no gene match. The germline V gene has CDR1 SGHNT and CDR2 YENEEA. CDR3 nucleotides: TGTGCCAGCAGCTCCTGGACTAGCGGGGGCCCGAACACCGGGGAGCTGTTTTTT. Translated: CASSSWTSGGPNTGELFF. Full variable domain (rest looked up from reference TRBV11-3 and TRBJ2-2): EAGVVQSPRYKIIEKKQPVAFWCNPISGHNTLYWYLQNLGQGPELLIRYENEEAVDDSQLPKDRFSAERLKGVDSTLKIQPAELGDSAVYLCASSSWTSGGPNTGELFFGEGSRLTVL.

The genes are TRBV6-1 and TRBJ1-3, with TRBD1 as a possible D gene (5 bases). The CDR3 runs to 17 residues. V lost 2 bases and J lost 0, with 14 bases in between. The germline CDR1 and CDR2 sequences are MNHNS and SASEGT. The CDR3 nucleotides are TGTGCCAGCAGTGAACCAGGGTCCCCTCTCTCTGGAAACACCATATATTTT. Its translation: CASSEPGSPLSGNTIYF.

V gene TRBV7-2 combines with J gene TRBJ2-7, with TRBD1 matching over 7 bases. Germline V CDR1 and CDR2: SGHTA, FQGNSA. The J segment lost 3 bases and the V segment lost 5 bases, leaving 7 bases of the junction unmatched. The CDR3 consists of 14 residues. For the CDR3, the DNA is TGTGCCAGCAGCCCCAGACAGGGAAGCTACGAGCAGTACTTC. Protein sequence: CASSPRQGSYEQYF.

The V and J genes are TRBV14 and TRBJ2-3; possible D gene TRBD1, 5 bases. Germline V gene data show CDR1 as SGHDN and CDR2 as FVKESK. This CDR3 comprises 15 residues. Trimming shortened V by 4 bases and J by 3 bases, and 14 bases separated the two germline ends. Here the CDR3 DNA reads TGTGCCAGCAGCCTAACAGGTTTTGGGACAGATACGCAGTATTTT. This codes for CASSLTGFGTDTQYF.

CDR3 region: CASSLAPGHRSGTEAFF. The CDR3 region has the DNA TGTGCCAGCAGCTTAGCACCGGGACACCGGTCTGGGACTGAAGCTTTCTTT. The chain carries TRBV11-2 and TRBJ1-1, with D possibly being TRBD1 (6 bases). Germline assignment: CDR1 SGHAT and CDR2 FQNNGV. Trimming removed 1 base from V and 5 bases from J, with 20 bases in between. The CDR3 runs to 17 residues.

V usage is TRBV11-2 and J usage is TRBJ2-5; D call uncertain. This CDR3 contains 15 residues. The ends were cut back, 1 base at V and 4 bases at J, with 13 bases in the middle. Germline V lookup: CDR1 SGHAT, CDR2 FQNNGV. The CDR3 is CASSLGSGFGETQYF. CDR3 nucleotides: TGTGCCAGCAGCTTAGGGTCCGGGTTCGGAGAGACCCAGTACTTC.

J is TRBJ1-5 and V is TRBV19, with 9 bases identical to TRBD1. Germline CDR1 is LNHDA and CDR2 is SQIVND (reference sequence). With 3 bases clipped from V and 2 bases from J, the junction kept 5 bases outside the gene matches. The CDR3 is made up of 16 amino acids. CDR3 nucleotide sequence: TGTGCCAGTAGTATGGGGGACAGGGTTGGCAATCAGCCCCAGCATTTT. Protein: CASSMGDRVGNQPQHF.

CDR3 in amino acids: CASTGAGGEAFF. CDR3 nucleotides: TGTGCCAGCACCGGAGCAGGGGGTGAAGCTTTCTTT. The V gene is TRBV6-5, the J gene TRBJ1-1; 7 bases align to TRBD1. Germline CDR1 reads MNHEY; CDR2 reads SVGAGI. There are 12 residues in the CDR3. The junction had 6 bases not matched to a gene; V was cut back by 7 bases and J by 7 bases.

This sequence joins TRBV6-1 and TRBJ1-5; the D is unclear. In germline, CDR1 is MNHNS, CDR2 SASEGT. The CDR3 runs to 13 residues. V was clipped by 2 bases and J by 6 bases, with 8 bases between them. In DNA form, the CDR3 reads TGTGCCAGCAGTGAAACTCTAGCTCAGCCCCAGCATTTT. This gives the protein CASSETLAQPQHF.

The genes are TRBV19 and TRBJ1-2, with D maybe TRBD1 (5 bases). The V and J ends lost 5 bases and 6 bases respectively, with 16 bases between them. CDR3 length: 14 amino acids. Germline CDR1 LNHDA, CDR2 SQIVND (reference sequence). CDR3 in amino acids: CASSAGTRRNGYTF. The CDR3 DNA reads TGTGCCAGTAGTGCCGGGACTCGGCGGAATGGCTACACCTTC.

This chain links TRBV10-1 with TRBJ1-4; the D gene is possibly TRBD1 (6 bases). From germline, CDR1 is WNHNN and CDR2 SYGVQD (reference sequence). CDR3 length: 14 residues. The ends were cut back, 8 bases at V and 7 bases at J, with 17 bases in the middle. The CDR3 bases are TGCGCCAGCGCAAGTGGGGACACAGGTGAAAAACTGTTTTTT. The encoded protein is CASASGDTGEKLFF.

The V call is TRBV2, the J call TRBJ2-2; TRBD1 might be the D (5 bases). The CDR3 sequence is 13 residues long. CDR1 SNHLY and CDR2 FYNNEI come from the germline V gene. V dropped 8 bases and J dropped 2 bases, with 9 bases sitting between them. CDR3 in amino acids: CASGAQNTGELFF. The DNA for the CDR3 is TGTGCCAGCGGGGCCCAAAACACCGGGGAGCTGTTTTTT. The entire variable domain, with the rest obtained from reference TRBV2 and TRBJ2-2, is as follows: EPEVTQTPSHQVTQMGQEVILRCVPISNHLYFYWYRQILGQKVEFLVSFYNNEISEKSEIFDDQFSVERPDGSNFTLKIRSTKLEDSAMYFCASGAQNTGELFFGEGSRLTVL.

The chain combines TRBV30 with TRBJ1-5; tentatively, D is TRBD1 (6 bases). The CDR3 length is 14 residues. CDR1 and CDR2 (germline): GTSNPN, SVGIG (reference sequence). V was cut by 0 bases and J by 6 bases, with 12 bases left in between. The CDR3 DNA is TGTGCCTGGAGTGTACTGGGGGCTGGTCAGCCCCAGCATTTT. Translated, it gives CAWSVLGAGQPQHF.

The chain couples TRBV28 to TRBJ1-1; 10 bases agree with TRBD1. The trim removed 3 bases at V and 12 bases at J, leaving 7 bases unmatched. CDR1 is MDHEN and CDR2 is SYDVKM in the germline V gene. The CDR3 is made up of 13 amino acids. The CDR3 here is CASSFRDRGPPFF. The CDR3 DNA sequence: TGTGCCAGCAGTTTTAGGGACAGGGGCCCCCCTTTCTTT.

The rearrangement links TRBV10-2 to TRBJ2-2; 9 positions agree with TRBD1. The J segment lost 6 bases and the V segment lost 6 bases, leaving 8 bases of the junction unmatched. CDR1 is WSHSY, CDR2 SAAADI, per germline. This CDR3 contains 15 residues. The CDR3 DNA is TGCGCCAGCAGGACCGGGACAGGGTGGGCCGGGGAGCTGTTTTTT. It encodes CASRTGTGWAGELFF.

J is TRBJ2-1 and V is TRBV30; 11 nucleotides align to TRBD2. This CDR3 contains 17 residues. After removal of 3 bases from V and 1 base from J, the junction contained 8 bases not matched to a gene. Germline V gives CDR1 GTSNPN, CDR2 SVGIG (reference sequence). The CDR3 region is CAWRVLGTSGSYNEQFF. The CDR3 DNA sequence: TGTGCCTGGAGGGTGTTAGGGACTAGCGGTTCCTACAATGAGCAGTTCTTC.

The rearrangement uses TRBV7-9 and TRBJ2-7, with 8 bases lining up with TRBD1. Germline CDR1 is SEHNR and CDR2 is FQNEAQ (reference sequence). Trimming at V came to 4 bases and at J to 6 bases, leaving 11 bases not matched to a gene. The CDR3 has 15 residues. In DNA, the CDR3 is TGTGCCAGCAGCTCGTGGACAGGGATTTTTCTCGAGCAGTACTTC. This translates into CASSSWTGIFLEQYF.